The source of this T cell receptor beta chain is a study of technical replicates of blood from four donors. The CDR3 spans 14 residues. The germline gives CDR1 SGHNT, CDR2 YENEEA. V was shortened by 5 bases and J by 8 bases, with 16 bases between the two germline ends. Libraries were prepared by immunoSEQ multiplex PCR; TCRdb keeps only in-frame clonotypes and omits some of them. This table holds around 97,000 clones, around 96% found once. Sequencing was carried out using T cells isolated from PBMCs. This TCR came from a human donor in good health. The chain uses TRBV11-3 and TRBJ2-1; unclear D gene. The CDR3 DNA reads TGTGCCAGCAGCCTTAACGGAGTAGGAGATGAGCAGTTCTTC. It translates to CASSLNGVGDEQFF.